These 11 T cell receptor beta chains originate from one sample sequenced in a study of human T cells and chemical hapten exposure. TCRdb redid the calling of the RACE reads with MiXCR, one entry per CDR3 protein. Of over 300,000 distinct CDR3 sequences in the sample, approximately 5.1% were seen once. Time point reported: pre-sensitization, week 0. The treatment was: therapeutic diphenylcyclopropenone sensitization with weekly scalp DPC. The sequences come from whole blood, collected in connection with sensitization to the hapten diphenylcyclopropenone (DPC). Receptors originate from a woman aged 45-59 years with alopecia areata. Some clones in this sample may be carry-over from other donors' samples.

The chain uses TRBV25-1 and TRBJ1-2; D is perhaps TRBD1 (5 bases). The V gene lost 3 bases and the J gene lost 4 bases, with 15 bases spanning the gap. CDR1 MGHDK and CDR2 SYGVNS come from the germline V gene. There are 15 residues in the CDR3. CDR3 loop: CASSDRSPGAYGYTF. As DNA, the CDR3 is TGTGCCAGCAGTGACCGGTCCCCTGGGGCCTATGGCTACACCTTC.

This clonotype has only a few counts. CDR3 amino acids: CASSQPSQGAWEQYF. DNA for the CDR3: TGTGCCAGCAGCCAACCGAGTCAGGGGGCTTGGGAGCAGTACTTC. The V call is TRBV4-2, the J call TRBJ2-7; 8 positions agree with TRBD1. CDR1 is LGHNA, CDR2 YNFKEQ, per germline. CDR3 size: 15 residues. J was trimmed by 7 bases and V by 2 bases; bases with no gene match: 10.

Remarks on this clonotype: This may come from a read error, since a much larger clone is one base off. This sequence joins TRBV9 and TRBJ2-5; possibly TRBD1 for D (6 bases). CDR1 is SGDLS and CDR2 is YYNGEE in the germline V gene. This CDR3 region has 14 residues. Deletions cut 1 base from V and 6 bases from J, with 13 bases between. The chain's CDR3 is CASSVQGIGKTQYF. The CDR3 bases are TGTGCCAGCAGCGTACAGGGGATAGGGAAGACCCAGTACTTC.

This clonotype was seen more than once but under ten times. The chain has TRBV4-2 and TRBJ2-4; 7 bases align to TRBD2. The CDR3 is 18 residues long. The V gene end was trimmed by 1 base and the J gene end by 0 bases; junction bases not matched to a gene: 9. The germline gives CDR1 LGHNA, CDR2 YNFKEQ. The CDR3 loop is CASSQGGGGTTAKNIQYF. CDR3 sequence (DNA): TGTGCCAGCAGCCAAGGAGGAGGTGGGACTACAGCCAAAAACATTCAGTACTTC.

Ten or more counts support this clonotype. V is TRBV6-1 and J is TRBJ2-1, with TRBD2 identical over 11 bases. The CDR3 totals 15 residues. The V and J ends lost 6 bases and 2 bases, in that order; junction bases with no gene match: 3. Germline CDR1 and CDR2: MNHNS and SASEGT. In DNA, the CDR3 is TGTGCCAGCAGGTTACTAGCGGGAGCCTACAATGAGCAGTTCTTC. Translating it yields CASRLLAGAYNEQFF.

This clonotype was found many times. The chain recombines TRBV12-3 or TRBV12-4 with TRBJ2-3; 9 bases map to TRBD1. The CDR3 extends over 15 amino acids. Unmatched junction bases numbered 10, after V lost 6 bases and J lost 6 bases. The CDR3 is CASSPTGGLRDTQYF. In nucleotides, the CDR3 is TGTGCCAGCAGCCCGACAGGGGGGCTCCGGGATACGCAGTATTTT.

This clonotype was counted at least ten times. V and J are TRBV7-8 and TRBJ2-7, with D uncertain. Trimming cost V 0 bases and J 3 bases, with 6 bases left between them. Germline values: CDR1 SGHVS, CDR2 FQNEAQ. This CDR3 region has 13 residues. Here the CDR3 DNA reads TGTGCCAGCAGCTTAGCTATAGACTACGAGCAGTACTTC. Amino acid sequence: CASSLAIDYEQYF.

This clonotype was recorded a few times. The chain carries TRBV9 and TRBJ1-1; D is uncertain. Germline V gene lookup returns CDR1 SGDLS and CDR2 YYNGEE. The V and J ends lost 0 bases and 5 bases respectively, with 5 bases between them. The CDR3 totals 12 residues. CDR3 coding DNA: TGTGCCAGCAGCGTAGGAGAAACTGAAGCTTTCTTT. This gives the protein CASSVGETEAFF. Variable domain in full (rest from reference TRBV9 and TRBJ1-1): DSGVTQTPKHLITATGQRVTLRCSPRSGDLSVYWYQQSLDQGLQFLIQYYNGEERAKGNILERFSAQQFPDLHSELNLSSLELGDSALYFCASSVGETEAFFGQGTRLTVV.

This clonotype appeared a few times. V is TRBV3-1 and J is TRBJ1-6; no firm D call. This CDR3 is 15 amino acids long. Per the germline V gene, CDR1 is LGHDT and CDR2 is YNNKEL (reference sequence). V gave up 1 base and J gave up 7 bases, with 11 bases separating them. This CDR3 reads CASSQGRGGNSPLHF. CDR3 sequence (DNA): TGTGCCAGCAGCCAAGGACGTGGAGGCAATTCACCCCTCCACTTT. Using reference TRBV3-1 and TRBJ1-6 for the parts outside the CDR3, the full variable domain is DTAVSQTPKYLVTQMGNDKSIKCEQNLGHDTMYWYKQDSKKFLKIMFSYNNKELIINETVPNRFSPKSPDKAHLNLHINSLELGDSAVYFCASSQGRGGNSPLHFGNGTRLTVT.

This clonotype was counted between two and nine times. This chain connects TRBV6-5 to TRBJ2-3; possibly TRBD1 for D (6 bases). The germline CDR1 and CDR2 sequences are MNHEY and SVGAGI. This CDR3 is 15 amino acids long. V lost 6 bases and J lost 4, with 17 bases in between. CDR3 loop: CASRPRQGSADTQYF. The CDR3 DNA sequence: TGTGCCAGCAGACCCCGCCAGGGGAGCGCAGATACGCAGTATTTT.

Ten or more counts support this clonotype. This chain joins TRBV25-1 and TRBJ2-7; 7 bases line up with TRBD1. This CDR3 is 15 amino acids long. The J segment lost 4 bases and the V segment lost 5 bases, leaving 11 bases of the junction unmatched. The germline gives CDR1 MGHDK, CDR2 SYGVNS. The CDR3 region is CASSRGQGNRYEQYF. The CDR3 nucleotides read TGTGCCAGCAGTAGGGGGCAGGGTAATCGGTACGAGCAGTACTTC.